This record covers a single T cell receptor beta chain. Its antigen is unidentified. Specified time point: persistent/refractory GD, antithyroid drugs over 5 years with positive TRAb. PBMC-derived RNA was used for the TCR library. This sample was included in a study of regulatory T cells in long-lasting Graves disease. Construction of TCR beta libraries relied on iRepertoire HTBI primers and on Arm-PCR targeting CDR3 regions. One entry per CDR3 protein, called by TCRdb with MiXCR from the multiplex PCR reads. The repertoire holds 400,000 or so distinct CDR3 sequences, with around 21% as singletons. The study's findings and limits: Newly diagnosed Graves' patients exceeded persistent ones in TCR diversity. The persistent group shared around 3,000 public clonotypes, more than the approximately 1,000 shared by new patients. Persistent disease was characterized by preferential usage of TRBV28, TRBJ1-2 and TRBJ2-5.

Germline loops: CDR1 MGHRA, CDR2 YSYEKL. The CDR3 runs 20 residues. V lost 0 bases and J lost 2, with 20 bases in between. The sequencing here drew on peripheral blood mononuclear cells (PBMCs), taken when the disease was refractory, from a patient treated with antithyroid drugs. The sequence derives from a female donor with Graves disease. V gene TRBV4-1 combines with J gene TRBJ1-6; D unclear. CDR3 sequence: CASSQDWASGSGPYNSPLHF. CDR3 bases: TGCGCCAGCAGCCAAGATTGGGCGTCGGGTTCCGGCCCCTATAATTCACCCCTCCACTTT.